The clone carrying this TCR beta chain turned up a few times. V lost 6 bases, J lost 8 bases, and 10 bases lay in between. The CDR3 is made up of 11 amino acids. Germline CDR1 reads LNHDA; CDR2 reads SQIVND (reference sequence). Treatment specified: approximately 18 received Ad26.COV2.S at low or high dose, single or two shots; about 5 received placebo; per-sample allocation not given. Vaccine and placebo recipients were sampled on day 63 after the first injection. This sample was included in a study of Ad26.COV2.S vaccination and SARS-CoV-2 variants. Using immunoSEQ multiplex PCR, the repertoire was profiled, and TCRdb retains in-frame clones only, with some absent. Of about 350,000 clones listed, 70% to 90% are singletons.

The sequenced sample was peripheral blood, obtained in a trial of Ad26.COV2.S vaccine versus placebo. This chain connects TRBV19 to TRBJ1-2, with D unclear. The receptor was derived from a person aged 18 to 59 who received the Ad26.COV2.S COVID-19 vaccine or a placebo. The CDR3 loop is CASSPGSGYTF. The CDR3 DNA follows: TGTGCCAGTAGCCCCGGAAGCGGCTACACCTTC. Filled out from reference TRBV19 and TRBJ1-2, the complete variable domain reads DGGITQSPKYLFRKEGQNVTLSCEQNLNHDAMYWYRQDPGQGLRLIYYSQIVNDFQKGDIAEGYSVSREKKESFPLTVTSAQKNPTAFYLCASSPGSGYTFGSGTRLTVV.